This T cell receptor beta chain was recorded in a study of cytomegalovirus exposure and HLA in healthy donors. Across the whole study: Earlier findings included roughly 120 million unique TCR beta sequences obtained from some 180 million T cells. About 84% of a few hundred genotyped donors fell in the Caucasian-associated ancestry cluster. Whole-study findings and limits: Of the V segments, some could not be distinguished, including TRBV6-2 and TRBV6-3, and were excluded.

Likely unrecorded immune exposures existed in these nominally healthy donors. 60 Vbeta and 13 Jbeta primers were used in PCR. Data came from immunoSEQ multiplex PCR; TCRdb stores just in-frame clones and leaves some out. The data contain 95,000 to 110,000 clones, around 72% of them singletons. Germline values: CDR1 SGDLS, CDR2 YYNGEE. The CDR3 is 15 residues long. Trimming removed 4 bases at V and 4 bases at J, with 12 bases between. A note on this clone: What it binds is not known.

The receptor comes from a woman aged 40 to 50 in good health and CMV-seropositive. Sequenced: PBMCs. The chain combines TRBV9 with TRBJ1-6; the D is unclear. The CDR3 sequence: CASSNGRRYNSPLHF. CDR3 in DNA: TGTGCCAGCAGCAACGGTCGGAGATATAATTCACCCCTCCACTTT.